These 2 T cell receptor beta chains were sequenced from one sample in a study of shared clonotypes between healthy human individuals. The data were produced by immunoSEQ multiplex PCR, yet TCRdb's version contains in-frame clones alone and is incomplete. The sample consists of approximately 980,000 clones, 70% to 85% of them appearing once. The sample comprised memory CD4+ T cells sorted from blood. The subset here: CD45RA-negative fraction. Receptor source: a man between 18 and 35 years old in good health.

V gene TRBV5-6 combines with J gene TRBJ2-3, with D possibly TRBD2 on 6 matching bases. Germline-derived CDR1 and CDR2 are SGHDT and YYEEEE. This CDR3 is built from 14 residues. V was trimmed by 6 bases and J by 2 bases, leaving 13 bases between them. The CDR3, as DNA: TGTGCCAGCAACCGACGGGGGTACACAGATACGCAGTATTTT. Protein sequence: CASNRRGYTDTQYF.

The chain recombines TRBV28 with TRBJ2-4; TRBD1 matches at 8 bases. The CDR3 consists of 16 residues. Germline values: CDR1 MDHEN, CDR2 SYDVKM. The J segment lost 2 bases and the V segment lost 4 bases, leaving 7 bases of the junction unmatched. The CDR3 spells CASSSGGGFSKNIQYF. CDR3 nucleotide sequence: TGTGCCAGCAGTTCAGGGGGCGGTTTTTCCAAAAACATTCAGTACTTC.